The present TCR beta chain was sequenced within a study of blood T cells in healthy people across ages. A second PCR of 7 to 11 cycles used a sample-barcoded 5' primer and a J-beta primer mix. Each CDR3 protein is one row after TCRdb ran MiXCR on the 5' RACE reads. Of 850,000 to 1,000,000 distinct CDR3 sequences detected, roughly 48% appear once; the ten largest clones hold roughly 13%. The CDR3 consists of 17 residues. Unmatched junction bases numbered 15, after V lost 2 bases and J lost 11 bases. In germline, CDR1 is LGHNT, CDR2 FRNRAP. This chain joins TRBV12-5 and TRBJ2-5; 12 bases map to TRBD1. Specimen: blood. The origin of this receptor is a man aged 25-45 years in good health. The CDR3 DNA sequence: TGTGCTAGTGGTTTGTTCTCGGGGACAGGGGGCTACAATGAGCAGTACTTC. The encoded protein is CASGLFSGTGGYNEQYF.